Sequencing of this TCR beta chain was carried out in a study of OX40 agonist ivuxolimab in advanced cancers. About the study: Patients were given ivuxolimab, an antibody that agonizes OX40 (CD134). Partial responses were observed in three patients, of whom one had hepatocellular carcinoma and two had cutaneous melanoma. Study findings and constraints: With doses of 0.1 to 3.0 mg/kg, CD4+ and CD8+ blood T cells had undergone clonal expansion by week 6.

Some clones are missing from TCRdb's copy, which holds only in-frame ones; the method was immunoSEQ multiplex PCR. The repertoire holds 48,000 or so clones, roughly 77% seen once, with around 7.9% in the top ten. Germline CDR1 SGHDT, CDR2 YYEEEE. CDR3 length: 13 amino acids. The ends lost 3 bases at V and 4 bases at J; junction bases unmatched: 4. Concerning this clone itself: What it binds is unknown.

V is TRBV5-6 and J is TRBJ2-7; TRBD1 agrees at 7 bases. The receptor comes from an adult with an advanced solid tumor such as melanoma, head and neck, liver or kidney cancer. The specimen comprised CD4+ or CD8+ T cells sorted from blood, sampled in a trial of the OX40 agonist ivuxolimab. The CDR3 sequence: CASSSTGRYEQYF. In DNA form, the CDR3 reads TGTGCCAGCAGCTCGACAGGGAGATACGAGCAGTACTTC.